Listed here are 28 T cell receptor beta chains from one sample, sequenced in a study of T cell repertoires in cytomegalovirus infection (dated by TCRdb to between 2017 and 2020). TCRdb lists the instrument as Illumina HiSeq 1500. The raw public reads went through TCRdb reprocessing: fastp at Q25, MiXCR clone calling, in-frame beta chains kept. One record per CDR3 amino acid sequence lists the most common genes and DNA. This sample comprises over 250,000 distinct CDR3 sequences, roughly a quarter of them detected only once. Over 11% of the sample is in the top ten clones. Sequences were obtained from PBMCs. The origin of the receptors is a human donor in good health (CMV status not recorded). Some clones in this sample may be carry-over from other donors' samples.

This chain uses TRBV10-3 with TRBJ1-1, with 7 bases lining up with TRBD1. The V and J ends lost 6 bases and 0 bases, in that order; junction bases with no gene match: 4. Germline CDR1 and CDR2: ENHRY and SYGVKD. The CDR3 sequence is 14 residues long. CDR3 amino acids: CAIRTGIMNTEAFF. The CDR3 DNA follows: TGTGCCATCAGGACAGGGATAATGAACACTGAAGCTTTCTTT.

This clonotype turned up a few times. This chain's CDR3 is CASSPRIRRGRDNEQFF. As DNA, the CDR3 is TGTGCCAGCAGCCCCAGGATAAGGCGGGGGCGTGACAATGAGCAGTTCTTC. The rearrangement uses TRBV6-2 or TRBV6-3 and TRBJ2-1; TRBD2 is a possible D gene (7 bases). Trimming stripped 6 bases from V and 5 bases from J, with 23 bases between. CDR1 and CDR2 from the germline V gene are MNHEY and SVGEGT. The CDR3 loop spans 17 amino acids.

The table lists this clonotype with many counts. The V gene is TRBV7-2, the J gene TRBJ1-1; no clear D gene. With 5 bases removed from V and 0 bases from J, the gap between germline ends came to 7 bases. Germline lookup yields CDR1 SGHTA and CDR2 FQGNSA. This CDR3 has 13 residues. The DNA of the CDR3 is TGTGCCAGCAGCCCACAGATGAACACTGAAGCTTTCTTT. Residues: CASSPQMNTEAFF.

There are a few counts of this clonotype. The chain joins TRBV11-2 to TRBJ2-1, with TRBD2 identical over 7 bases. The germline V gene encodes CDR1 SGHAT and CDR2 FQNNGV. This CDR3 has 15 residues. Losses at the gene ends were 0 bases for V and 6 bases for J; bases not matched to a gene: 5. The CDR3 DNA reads TGTGCCAGCAGCTTAGAGGGAGGGCCGCTCAATGAGCAGTTCTTC. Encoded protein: CASSLEGGPLNEQFF.

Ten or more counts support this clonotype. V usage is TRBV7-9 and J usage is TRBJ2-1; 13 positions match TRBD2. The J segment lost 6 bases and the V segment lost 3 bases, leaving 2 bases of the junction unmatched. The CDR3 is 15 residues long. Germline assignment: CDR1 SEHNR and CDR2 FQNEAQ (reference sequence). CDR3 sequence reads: CASSLGLAGSNEQFF. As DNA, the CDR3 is TGTGCCAGCAGCTTGGGACTAGCGGGATCCAATGAGCAGTTCTTC.

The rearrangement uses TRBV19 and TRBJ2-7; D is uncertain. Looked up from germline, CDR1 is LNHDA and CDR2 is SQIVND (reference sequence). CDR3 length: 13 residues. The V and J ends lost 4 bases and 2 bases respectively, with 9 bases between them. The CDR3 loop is CASSTRAPYEQYF. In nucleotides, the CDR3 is TGTGCCAGTAGTACAAGGGCACCCTACGAGCAGTACTTC.

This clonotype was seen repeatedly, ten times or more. The CDR3 protein is CASSLVGGSYEQYV. The CDR3 DNA reads as TGTGCCAGCAGCTTAGTTGGCGGCTCCTACGAGCAGTACGTC. This chain connects TRBV7-2 to TRBJ2-7; no clear D gene. Trimming stripped 1 base from V and 0 bases from J, with 7 bases between. The length of the CDR3 is 14 residues. The V gene's germline CDR1 is SGHTA and CDR2 FQGNSA.

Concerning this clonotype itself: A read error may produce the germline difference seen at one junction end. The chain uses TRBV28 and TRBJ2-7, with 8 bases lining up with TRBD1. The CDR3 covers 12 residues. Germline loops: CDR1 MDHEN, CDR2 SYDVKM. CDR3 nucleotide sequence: TGTGTCAGCAGGCAGACAGGGGTCGAGCAGTACTTC. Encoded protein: CVSRQTGVEQYF.

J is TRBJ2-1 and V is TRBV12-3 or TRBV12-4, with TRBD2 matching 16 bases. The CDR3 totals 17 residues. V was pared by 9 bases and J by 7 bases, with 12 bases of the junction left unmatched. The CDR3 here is CASSLGTSGGAQNEQFF. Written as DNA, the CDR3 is TGTGCCAGTTCCCTCGGGACTAGCGGGGGGGCGCAGAATGAGCAGTTCTTC.

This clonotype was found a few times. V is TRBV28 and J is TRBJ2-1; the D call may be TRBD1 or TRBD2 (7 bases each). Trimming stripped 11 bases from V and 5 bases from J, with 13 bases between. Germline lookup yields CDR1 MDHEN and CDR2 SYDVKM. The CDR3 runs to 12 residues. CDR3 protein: CAGGGGNNEQFF. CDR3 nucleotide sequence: TGTGCCGGGGGAGGGGGCAACAATGAGCAGTTCTTC.

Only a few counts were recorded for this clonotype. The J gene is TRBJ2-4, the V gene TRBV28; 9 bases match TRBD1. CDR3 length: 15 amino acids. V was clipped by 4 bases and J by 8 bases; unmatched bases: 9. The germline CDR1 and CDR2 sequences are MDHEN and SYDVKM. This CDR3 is CASSSAGQGSDIQYF. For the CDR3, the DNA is TGTGCCAGCAGTTCCGCGGGACAGGGATCGGACATTCAGTACTTC.

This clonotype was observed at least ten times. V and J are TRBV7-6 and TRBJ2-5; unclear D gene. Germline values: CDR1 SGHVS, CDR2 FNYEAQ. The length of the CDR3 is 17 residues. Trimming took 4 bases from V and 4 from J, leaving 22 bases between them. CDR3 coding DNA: TGTGCCAGCAGCTCGTCCCTGACCATGAATTCCGTAGAGACCCAGTACTTC. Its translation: CASSSSLTMNSVETQYF.

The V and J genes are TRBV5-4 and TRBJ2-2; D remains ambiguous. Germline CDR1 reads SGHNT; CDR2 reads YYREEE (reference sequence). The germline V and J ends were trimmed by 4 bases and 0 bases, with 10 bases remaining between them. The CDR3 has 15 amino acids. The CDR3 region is CASSVDVTNTGELFF. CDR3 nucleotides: TGTGCCAGCAGCGTTGACGTGACGAACACCGGGGAGCTGTTTTTT.

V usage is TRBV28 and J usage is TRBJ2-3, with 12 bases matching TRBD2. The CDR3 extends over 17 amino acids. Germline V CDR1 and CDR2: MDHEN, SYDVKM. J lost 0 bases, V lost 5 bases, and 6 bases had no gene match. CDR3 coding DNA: TGTGCCAGCAGTCCCAGGACTAGCGGGGATAGCACAGATACGCAGTATTTT. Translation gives CASSPRTSGDSTDTQYF.

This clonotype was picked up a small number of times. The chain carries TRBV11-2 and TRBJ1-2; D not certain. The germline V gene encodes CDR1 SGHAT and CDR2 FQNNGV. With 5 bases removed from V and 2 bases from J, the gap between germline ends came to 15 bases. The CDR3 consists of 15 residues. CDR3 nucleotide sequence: TGTGCCAGCAGCCCCATATCGGGAGAGAACTATGGCTACACCTTC. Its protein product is CASSPISGENYGYTF.

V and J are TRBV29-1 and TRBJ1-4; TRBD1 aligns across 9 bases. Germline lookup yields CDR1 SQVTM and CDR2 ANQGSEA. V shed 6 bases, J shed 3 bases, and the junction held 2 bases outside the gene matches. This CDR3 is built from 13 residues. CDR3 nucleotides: TGCAGCGTCGGACAGGGGTCTAATGAAAAACTGTTTTTT. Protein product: CSVGQGSNEKLFF.

This chain's CDR3 is CASSSSSAFYNEQFF. As DNA, the CDR3 is TGTGCCAGCAGCTCCTCTAGCGCATTCTACAATGAGCAGTTCTTC. The V call is TRBV7-9, the J call TRBJ2-1, with D possibly matching TRBD2 (6 bases). Per germline, CDR1 SEHNR and CDR2 FQNEAQ (reference sequence). The CDR3 is 15 residues long. Trimming removed 4 bases from V and 3 bases from J, with 13 bases in between.

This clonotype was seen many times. CDR3 coding DNA: TGTGCCAGCAGGACCGGACAGAACACTGAAGCTTTCTTT. This translates into CASRTGQNTEAFF. The chain has TRBV7-2 and TRBJ1-1; D may be TRBD1 (5 bases). CDR3 size: 13 residues. CDR1 and CDR2 from the germline V gene are SGHTA and FQGNSA. The V gene lost 6 bases and the J gene lost 1 base, with 9 bases spanning the gap.

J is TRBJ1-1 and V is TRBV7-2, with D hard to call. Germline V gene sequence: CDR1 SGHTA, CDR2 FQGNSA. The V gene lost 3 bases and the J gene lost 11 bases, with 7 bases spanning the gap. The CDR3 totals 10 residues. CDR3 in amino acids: CASSFLVAFF. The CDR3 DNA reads TGTGCCAGCAGCTTCTTGGTGGCTTTCTTT.

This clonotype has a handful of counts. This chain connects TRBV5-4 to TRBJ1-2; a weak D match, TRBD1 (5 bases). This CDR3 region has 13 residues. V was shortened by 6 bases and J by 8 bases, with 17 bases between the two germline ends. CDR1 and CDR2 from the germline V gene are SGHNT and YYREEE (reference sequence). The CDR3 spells CASTIDRFQGYTF. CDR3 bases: TGTGCCAGCACCATCGACAGATTTCAGGGCTACACCTTC.

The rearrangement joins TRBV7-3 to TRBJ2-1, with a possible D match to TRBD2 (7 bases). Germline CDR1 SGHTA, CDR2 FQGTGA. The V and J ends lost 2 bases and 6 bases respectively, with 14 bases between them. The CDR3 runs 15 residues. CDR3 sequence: CASSLAGAPFNEQFF. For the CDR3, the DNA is TGTGCCAGCAGCTTAGCGGGGGCCCCCTTCAATGAGCAGTTCTTC.

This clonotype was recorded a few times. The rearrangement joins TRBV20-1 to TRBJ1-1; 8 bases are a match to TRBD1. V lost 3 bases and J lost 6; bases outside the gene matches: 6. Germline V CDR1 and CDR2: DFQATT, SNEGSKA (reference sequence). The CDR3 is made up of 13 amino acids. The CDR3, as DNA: TGCAGTGCTAGGCCTTCAGGGGGCTCTGAAGCTTTCTTT. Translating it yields CSARPSGGSEAFF.

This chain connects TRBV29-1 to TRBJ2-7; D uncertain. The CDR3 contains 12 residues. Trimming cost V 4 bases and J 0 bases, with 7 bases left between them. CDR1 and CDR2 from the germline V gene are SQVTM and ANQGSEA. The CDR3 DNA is TGCAGCGTTGTGGGTATCTCCTACGAGCAGTACTTC. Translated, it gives CSVVGISYEQYF.

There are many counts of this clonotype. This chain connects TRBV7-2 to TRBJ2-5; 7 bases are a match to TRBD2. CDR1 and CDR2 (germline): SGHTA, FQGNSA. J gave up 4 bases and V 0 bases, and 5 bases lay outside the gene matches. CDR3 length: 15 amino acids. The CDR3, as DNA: TGTGCCAGCAGCTTAGCTGGGGTAGCGGGAGAGACCCAGTACTTC. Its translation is CASSLAGVAGETQYF.

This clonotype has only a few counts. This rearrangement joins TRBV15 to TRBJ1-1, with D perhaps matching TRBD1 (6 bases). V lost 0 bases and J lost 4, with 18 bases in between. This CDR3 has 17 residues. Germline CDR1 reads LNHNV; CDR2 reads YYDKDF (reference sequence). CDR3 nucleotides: TGTGCCACCAGCAGAGATGTTTGGGGGGCGGACAGCACTGAAGCTTTCTTT. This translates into CATSRDVWGADSTEAFF.

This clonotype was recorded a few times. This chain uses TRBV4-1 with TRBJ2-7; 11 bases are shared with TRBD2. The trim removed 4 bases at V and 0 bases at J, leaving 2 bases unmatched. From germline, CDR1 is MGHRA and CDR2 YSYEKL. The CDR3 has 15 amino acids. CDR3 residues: CASSRLAGSSYEQYF. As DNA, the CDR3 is TGCGCCAGCAGCCGACTAGCGGGGAGCTCCTACGAGCAGTACTTC.

The CDR3 DNA is TGCAGCGTTGTTCCCTCCTCTAGCGAAGTTGAGCAGTTCTTC. It translates to CSVVPSSSEVEQFF. This chain links TRBV29-1 with TRBJ2-1; D is perhaps TRBD2 (6 bases). V was clipped by 4 bases and J by 9 bases, with 19 bases between them. Germline CDR1 SQVTM, CDR2 ANQGSEA. The CDR3 is made up of 14 amino acids.

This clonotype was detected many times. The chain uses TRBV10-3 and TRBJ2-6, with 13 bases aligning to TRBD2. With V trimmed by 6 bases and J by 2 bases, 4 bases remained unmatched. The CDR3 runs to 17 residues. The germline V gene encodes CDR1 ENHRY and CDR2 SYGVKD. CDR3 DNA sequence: TGTGCCATCAGGAGACTAGCGGGGGGAACTGGGGCCAACGTCCTGACTTTC. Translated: CAIRRLAGGTGANVLTF.